This T cell receptor (beta chain) was captured by sequencing in a study of tumor-infiltrating lymphocytes in localized non-small cell lung cancer. About the study: Some samples were collected after neoadjuvant chemotherapy; smokers, never-smokers and several histologies were included.

The repertoire was sequenced with immunoSEQ multiplex PCR; TCRdb's copy has only in-frame clones and lacks some. This table holds 14,000 or so clones, approximately 70% found once. The source of this sequence is a human donor with non-small cell lung cancer. What was sequenced was lung tumor tissue.

The CDR3 loop is CASSLRGAGDTQYF. The CDR3 DNA sequence: TGTGCCAGCAGCTTACGGGGGGCCGGAGATACGCAGTATTTT. The chain carries TRBV7-2 and TRBJ2-3, with D possibly TRBD2 on 7 matching bases. The CDR3 totals 14 residues. The germline CDR1 and CDR2 sequences are SGHTA and FQGNSA. V was shortened by 2 bases and J by 5 bases, with 11 bases between the two germline ends.